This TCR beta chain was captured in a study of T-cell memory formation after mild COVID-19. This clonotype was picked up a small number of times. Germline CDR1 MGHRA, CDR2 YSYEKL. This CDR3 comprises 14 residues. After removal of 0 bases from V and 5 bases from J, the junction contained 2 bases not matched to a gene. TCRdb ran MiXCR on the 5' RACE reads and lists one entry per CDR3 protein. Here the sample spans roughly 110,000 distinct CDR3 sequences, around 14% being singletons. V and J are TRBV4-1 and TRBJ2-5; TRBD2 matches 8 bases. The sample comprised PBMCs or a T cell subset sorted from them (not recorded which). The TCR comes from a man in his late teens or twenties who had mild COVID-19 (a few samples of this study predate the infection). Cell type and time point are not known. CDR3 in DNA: TGCGCCAGCAGCCAAGAGACTAGCGAGGAGACCCAGTACTTC. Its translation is CASSQETSEETQYF.